The entry below describes one TCR beta chain. The assay was immunoSEQ multiplex PCR, and TCRdb's table has in-frame clones only and misses some. The data hold roughly 130,000 clones, with around 93% observed a single time. This record belongs to a study of T cell responses to AZD1222 COVID-19 vaccine. The V gene's germline CDR1 is SGDLS and CDR2 YYNGEE. Trimming pared 3 bases from V and 3 bases from J, leaving 13 bases between. The length of the CDR3 is 15 residues. The TCR originated in an adult in good health. The J gene is TRBJ1-3, the V gene TRBV9; D is ambiguous. The starting material was peripheral blood, obtained on day 0 of AZD1222 vaccination. CDR3 loop: CASSARPNLGNTIYF. In DNA form, the CDR3 reads TGTGCCAGCAGCGCGAGGCCTAACCTTGGAAACACCATATATTTT.